A single T cell receptor (beta chain) is shown here with its context. This record comes from a study of blood T cell repertoires in COVID-19. Background on the study: PBMCs, B-cell-depleted T cells, or T cells were the source of the cDNA or gDNA that made up the material.

Repertoires were generated with immunoSEQ multiplex PCR, while TCRdb's copy carries only in-frame clones and drops some. Among around 190,000 clones, more than 80% were seen once, and the ten largest hold approximately 8.9%. V gave up 2 bases and J gave up 7 bases; unmatched junction bases: 6. This CDR3 is built from 15 residues. CDR1 is MDHEN, CDR2 SYDVKM, per germline. The origin of this receptor is a woman aged 55-70 years with acute or convalescent COVID-19. The sequenced material came from peripheral blood. The chain links TRBV28 to TRBJ1-5, with TRBD1 matching 9 bases. In DNA, the CDR3 is TGTGCCAGCAGTTTAGGACAGGGGATCGGCCAGCCCCAGCATTTT. Its translation is CASSLGQGIGQPQHF.